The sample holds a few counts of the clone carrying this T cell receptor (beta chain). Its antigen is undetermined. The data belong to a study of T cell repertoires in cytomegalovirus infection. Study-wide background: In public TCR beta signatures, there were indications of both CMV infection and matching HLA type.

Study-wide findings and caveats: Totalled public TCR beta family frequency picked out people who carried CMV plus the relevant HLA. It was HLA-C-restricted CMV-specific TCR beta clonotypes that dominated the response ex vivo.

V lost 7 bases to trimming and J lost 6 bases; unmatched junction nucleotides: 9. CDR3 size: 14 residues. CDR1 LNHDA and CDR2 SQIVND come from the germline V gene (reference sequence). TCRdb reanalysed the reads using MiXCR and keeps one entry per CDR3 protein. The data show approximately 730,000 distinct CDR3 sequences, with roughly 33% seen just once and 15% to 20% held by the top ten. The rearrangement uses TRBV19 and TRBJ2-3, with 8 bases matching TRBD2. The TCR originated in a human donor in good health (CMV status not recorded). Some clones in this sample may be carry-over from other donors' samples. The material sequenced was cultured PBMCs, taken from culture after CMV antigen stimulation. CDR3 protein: CASTPAGVEDTQYF. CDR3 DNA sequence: TGTGCCAGTACTCCAGCGGGAGTGGAGGATACGCAGTATTTT. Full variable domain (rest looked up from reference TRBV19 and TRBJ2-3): DGGITQSPKYLFRKEGQNVTLSCEQNLNHDAMYWYRQDPGQGLRLIYYSQIVNDFQKGDIAEGYSVSREKKESFPLTVTSAQKNPTAFYLCASTPAGVEDTQYFGPGTRLTVL.